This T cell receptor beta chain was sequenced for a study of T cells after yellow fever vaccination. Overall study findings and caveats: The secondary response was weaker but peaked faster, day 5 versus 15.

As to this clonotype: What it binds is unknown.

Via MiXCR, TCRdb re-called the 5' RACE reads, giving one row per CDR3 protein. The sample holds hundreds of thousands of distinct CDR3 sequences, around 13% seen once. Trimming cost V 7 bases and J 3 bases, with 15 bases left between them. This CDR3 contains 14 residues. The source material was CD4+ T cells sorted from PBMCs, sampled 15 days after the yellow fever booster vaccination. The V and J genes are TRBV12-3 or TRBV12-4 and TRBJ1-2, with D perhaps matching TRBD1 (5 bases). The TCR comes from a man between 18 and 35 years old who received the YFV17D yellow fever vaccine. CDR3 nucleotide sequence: TGTGCCAGCACCCTCAGGGCGGGAGACTATGGCTACACCTTC. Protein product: CASTLRAGDYGYTF.